Sequencing of this TCR beta chain was carried out in a study of siplizumab effects on memory and regulatory T cells. Overall study findings and caveats: Roughly 75-95% of dividing CD4+ or CD8+ clones were without an attributable naive or memory phenotype. The alloresponse seemed to draw substantially on naive T cells, which appeared more diverse than memory cells. Of the alloreactive clones, only a minor fraction mapped to unstimulated subsets.

The assay was immunoSEQ multiplex PCR, and TCRdb's table has in-frame clones only and misses some. The data contain 99,000 or so clones, about 94% of them singletons. A remark on this clone: Antigen specificity is unknown.

The clonotype originates from a human donor in good health. Sequencing input: Tregs sorted from blood.

CDR3 DNA sequence: TGCAGCGTTGGGTCGGGACCTAACTATGGCTACACCTTC. This translates into CSVGSGPNYGYTF. The chain joins TRBV29-1 to TRBJ1-2; possible D gene TRBD1, 5 bases. V was clipped by 4 bases and J by 0 bases, with 9 bases between them. The CDR3 is made up of 13 amino acids. From germline, CDR1 is SQVTM and CDR2 ANQGSEA.